Following are 29 T cell receptor beta chains from one sample sequenced in a study of blood T cell repertoires in COVID-19 (dated by TCRdb to 2018 to 2021). The receptor library was made with the immunoSEQ multiplex PCR assay. TCRdb holds this immuneACCESS table with in-frame rearrangements only. Some clones are missing; in checked studies, unresolved V genes explain under half, and the rest has no known cause. This sample gives roughly 280,000 clones in total; around 90% of them show up just once. The top ten clonotypes cover 5.2% of the sample. Source material: peripheral blood. Receptors were obtained from a woman aged 55 to 70 with COVID-19, enrolled during active disease.

CDR3 sequence reads: CASSQGGEGETQYF. Here the CDR3 DNA reads TGTGCCAGCAGCCAAGGGGGGGAGGGAGAGACCCAGTACTTC. The V and J genes are TRBV4-2 and TRBJ2-5; 7 bases line up with TRBD2. V lost 1 base, J lost 4 bases, and 3 bases stayed unmatched. Looked up from germline, CDR1 is LGHNA and CDR2 is YNFKEQ. The CDR3 has 14 residues.

V is TRBV12-3 or TRBV12-4 and J is TRBJ1-1, with D possibly matching TRBD1 (6 bases). Trimming took 6 bases from V and 7 from J, leaving 12 bases between them. This CDR3 has 12 amino acids. This chain's CDR3 is CASSLDSREAFF. CDR3 bases: TGTGCCAGCAGCCTGGACAGTCGTGAAGCTTTCTTT.

The chain combines TRBV6-2 or TRBV6-3 with TRBJ2-7, with 9 bases lining up with TRBD1. With 6 bases clipped from V and 6 bases from J, the junction kept 12 bases outside the gene matches. The CDR3 extends over 15 amino acids. The V gene's germline CDR1 is MNHEY and CDR2 SVGEGT. CDR3 DNA sequence: TGTGCCAGCAGCCTGGGACAGGGCCCTGGCGGCGAGCAGTACTTC. This encodes CASSLGQGPGGEQYF.

This clone was counted a single time. The rearrangement links TRBV7-2 to TRBJ1-1; D unclear. The V gene lost 2 bases and the J gene lost 0 bases, with 4 bases spanning the gap. The CDR3 is 13 residues long. CDR1 and CDR2 from the germline V gene are SGHTA and FQGNSA. The DNA of the CDR3 is TGTGCCAGCAGCTTACAGATGAACACTGAAGCTTTCTTT. It is translated as CASSLQMNTEAFF.

The chain carries TRBV7-3 and TRBJ2-2; D might be TRBD1 (5 bases). The V gene lost 7 bases and the J gene lost 6 bases, with 12 bases spanning the gap. The CDR3 spans 13 residues. CDR1 and CDR2 (germline): SGHTA, FQGTGA. DNA of the CDR3: TGTGCCAGCACCCCGACAGCCGCCGGGGAGCTGTTTTTT. Its protein product is CASTPTAAGELFF.

The J gene is TRBJ2-1, the V gene TRBV19; 7 nucleotides align to TRBD1. This CDR3 spans 14 amino acids. Germline CDR1 LNHDA, CDR2 SQIVND (reference sequence). J was trimmed by 4 bases and V by 7 bases; bases with no gene match: 7. CDR3 bases: TGTGCCAGTAAACGGGACAGAGAATACAATGAGCAGTTCTTC. It specifies CASKRDREYNEQFF.

V is TRBV7-3 and J is TRBJ2-7, with D perhaps matching TRBD2 (6 bases). The CDR3 totals 14 residues. V lost 2 bases, J lost 6 bases, and 14 bases lay in between. Germline V gene lookup returns CDR1 SGHTA and CDR2 FQGTGA. CDR3 protein: CASSLGPGGGEQYF. In nucleotides, the CDR3 is TGTGCCAGCAGCTTAGGCCCCGGGGGAGGCGAGCAGTACTTC.

This clone came up a few times. J is TRBJ2-2 and V is TRBV6-5, with 7 bases fitting TRBD2. The CDR3 has 13 residues. Germline CDR1 reads MNHEY; CDR2 reads SVGAGI. Trimming cost V 6 bases and J 7 bases; bases outside gene matches: 5. This chain's CDR3 is CASRREFGGELFF. The CDR3, as DNA: TGTGCCAGCAGGCGGGAGTTCGGCGGGGAGCTGTTTTTT.

This clone came up once. The DNA of the CDR3 is TGTGCCTGGAGTATCACGAGGGAAACCCTCCACTTT. It yields the protein CAWSITRETLHF. V gene TRBV30 combines with J gene TRBJ1-6; no firm D call. Trimming cost V 2 bases and J 14 bases, with 13 bases left between them. CDR3 size: 12 residues. CDR1 is GTSNPN, CDR2 SVGIG, per germline (reference sequence).

The V gene is TRBV6-2 or TRBV6-3, the J gene TRBJ1-1; 8 bases align to TRBD1. Trimming removed 5 bases from V and 7 bases from J; junction bases left unmatched: 3. The germline gives CDR1 MNHEY, CDR2 SVGEGT. This CDR3 comprises 12 residues. CDR3: CASSRTGIEAFF. The CDR3 DNA is TGTGCCAGCAGTCGGACAGGGATTGAAGCTTTCTTT.

The V gene is TRBV5-4, the J gene TRBJ1-2; TRBD1 might be the D (6 bases). Trimming stripped 3 bases from V and 4 bases from J, with 19 bases between. Germline assignment: CDR1 SGHNT and CDR2 YYREEE (reference sequence). The CDR3 runs to 16 residues. The CDR3 loop reads CASSSGTPLRRYGYTF. The CDR3 nucleotides read TGTGCCAGCAGCTCCGGGACACCCCTTAGGCGCTATGGCTACACCTTC.

The J gene is TRBJ1-3, the V gene TRBV5-5; no firm D call. This CDR3 is built from 14 residues. CDR1 is SGHKS, CDR2 YYEKEE, per germline (reference sequence). Deletions cut 0 bases from V and 4 bases from J, with 8 bases between. CDR3 DNA sequence: TGTGCCAGCAGCTTGGCGGGAGGAGGAAACACCATATATTTT. Translated, it gives CASSLAGGGNTIYF.

This rearrangement joins TRBV28 to TRBJ1-2, with a tentative D call TRBD1 (5 bases). The V gene lost 3 bases and the J gene lost 7 bases, with 15 bases spanning the gap. The CDR3 totals 14 residues. CDR1 and CDR2 from the germline V gene are MDHEN and SYDVKM. The CDR3 protein is CASSFLSRVGGYTF. CDR3 in DNA: TGTGCCAGCAGTTTTCTCTCCAGGGTAGGTGGCTACACCTTC.

The V and J genes are TRBV11-1 and TRBJ1-1, with D possibly TRBD1 on 6 matching bases. The CDR3 is 14 residues long. Germline CDR1 is SGHAT and CDR2 is FQDESV (reference sequence). Trimming stripped 1 base from V and 4 bases from J, with 10 bases between. This CDR3 reads CASSLGGTSTEAFF. CDR3 nucleotide sequence: TGTGCCAGCAGCTTAGGGGGGACAAGCACTGAAGCTTTCTTT.

This clone was seen just once. The chain combines TRBV7-9 with TRBJ2-1, with 10 bases identical to TRBD2. Germline CDR1 SEHNR, CDR2 FQNEAQ (reference sequence). V lost 1 base, J lost 11 bases, and 8 bases stayed unmatched. This CDR3 is built from 15 residues. The CDR3 nucleotides read TGTGCCAGCAGCTTAGGGGGACTAGCGAGTGACAAGCAGTTCTTC. Amino acid sequence: CASSLGGLASDKQFF.

CDR3: CASGASGFTDTQYF. DNA for the CDR3: TGTGCCAGCGGGGCTAGCGGATTCACAGATACGCAGTATTTT. This sequence joins TRBV27 and TRBJ2-3; 7 bases fit TRBD2. V lost 8 bases, J lost 2 bases, and 7 bases stayed unmatched. Germline V gene lookup returns CDR1 MNHEY and CDR2 SMNVEV (reference sequence). The CDR3 runs 14 residues.

The V call is TRBV19, the J call TRBJ1-5; 8 positions match TRBD1. The V gene's germline CDR1 is LNHDA and CDR2 SQIVND (reference sequence). CDR3 length: 16 residues. Trimming at V came to 10 bases and at J to 0 bases, leaving 11 bases not matched to a gene. CDR3 residues: CATCAGTGNSNQPQHF. In nucleotides, the CDR3 is TGTGCCACCTGTGCCGGGACAGGAAATAGCAATCAGCCCCAGCATTTT. Drawing the rest from reference TRBV19 and TRBJ1-5, the complete variable domain is DGGITQSPKYLFRKEGQNVTLSCEQNLNHDAMYWYRQDPGQGLRLIYYSQIVNDFQKGDIAEGYSVSREKKESFPLTVTSAQKNPTAFYLCATCAGTGNSNQPQHFGDGTRLSIL.

J is TRBJ1-1 and V is TRBV5-1; D unresolved. The V end lost 1 base, the J end lost 1 base, and 8 bases lay between the germline ends. CDR3 length: 14 amino acids. The germline gives CDR1 SGHRS, CDR2 YFSETQ. The CDR3 nucleotides are TGCGCCAGCAGCTTGTTCTTCGGGAACACTGAAGCTTTCTTT. Protein product: CASSLFFGNTEAFF.

This clone was recorded once. CDR3 sequence: CASSGRLAGASYNEQFF. In DNA, the CDR3 is TGTGCCAGCAGTGGCCGACTAGCGGGGGCCTCCTACAATGAGCAGTTCTTC. The rearrangement joins TRBV6-2 or TRBV6-3 to TRBJ2-1; 12 bases match TRBD2. This CDR3 is built from 17 residues. The germline V gene has CDR1 MNHEY and CDR2 SVGEGT. The J segment lost 0 bases and the V segment lost 5 bases, leaving 5 bases of the junction unmatched.

The chain combines TRBV6-2 or TRBV6-3 with TRBJ1-5; D gene uncertain. With 6 bases removed from V and 0 bases from J, the gap between germline ends came to 24 bases. The CDR3 covers 19 residues. The germline gives CDR1 MNHEY, CDR2 SVGEGT. The CDR3 coding sequence is TGTGCCAGCAGCCCTTTGGCTAAACAGCTGCTATATAGCAATCAGCCCCAGCATTTT. Translating it yields CASSPLAKQLLYSNQPQHF.

This chain links TRBV20-1 with TRBJ2-3; D is ambiguous. Per germline, CDR1 DFQATT and CDR2 SNEGSKA (reference sequence). This CDR3 contains 11 residues. Between the trimmed V and J ends, which lost 8 bases and 5 bases, there was a span of 11 bases. The CDR3 DNA reads TGCAGTATCGAGGTTGGAGATACGCAGTATTTT. This translates into CSIEVGDTQYF.

This clone was found once. CDR3 coding DNA: TGTGCCAGCAGTGAAGCGCGGGTAGCAGATACGCAGTATTTT. It specifies CASSEARVADTQYF. The V and J genes are TRBV2 and TRBJ2-3, with D possibly TRBD2 on 5 matching bases. The germline V gene has CDR1 SNHLY and CDR2 FYNNEI. The length of the CDR3 is 14 residues. V was shortened by 0 bases and J by 4 bases, with 8 bases between the two germline ends.

V and J are TRBV7-8 and TRBJ2-5; D is uncertain. From germline, CDR1 is SGHVS and CDR2 FQNEAQ. The CDR3 consists of 11 residues. V lost 5 bases and J lost 7, with 8 bases in between. CDR3 amino acids: CASSRTPTQYF. Here the CDR3 DNA reads TGTGCCAGCAGCCGTACACCGACCCAGTACTTC.

The chain couples TRBV20-1 to TRBJ1-1; no firm D call. The V and J ends lost 3 bases and 2 bases respectively, with 4 bases between them. Germline lookup yields CDR1 DFQATT and CDR2 SNEGSKA (reference sequence). The length of the CDR3 is 11 residues. The CDR3 is CSARANTEAFF. The CDR3 nucleotides are TGCAGTGCTAGGGCAAACACTGAAGCTTTCTTT.

J is TRBJ2-1 and V is TRBV11-2, with TRBD1 matching over 9 bases. Trimming took 5 bases from V and 5 from J; bases not matched to a gene: 4. The CDR3 is made up of 14 amino acids. Germline V gene data show CDR1 as SGHAT and CDR2 as FQNNGV. CDR3 sequence reads: CASSPGQGNNEQFF. CDR3 DNA sequence: TGTGCCAGCAGCCCGGGACAGGGAAACAATGAGCAGTTCTTC.

V is TRBV7-3 and J is TRBJ2-1, with 10 bases identical to TRBD2. CDR1 and CDR2 from the germline V gene are SGHTA and FQGTGA. This CDR3 is 13 amino acids long. V lost 8 bases to trimming and J lost 7 bases; unmatched junction nucleotides: 5. Here the CDR3 DNA reads TGTGCCAGCGGGGCTAGCGGGAGTAATGAGCAGTTCTTC. It is translated as CASGASGSNEQFF.

CDR3 region: CASSLGQKNTEAFF. The CDR3 DNA reads as TGTGCCAGCAGCTTAGGACAGAAAAACACTGAAGCTTTCTTT. The rearrangement links TRBV3-1 (or the pseudogene TRBV3-2) to TRBJ1-1; D perhaps matches TRBD1 (6 bases). V lost 5 bases and J lost 2, with 12 bases in between. Germline CDR1 is LGHDT and CDR2 is YNNKEL (reference sequence). CDR3 length equals 14 residues.

J is TRBJ2-3 and V is TRBV5-6; TRBD1 is a possible D gene (7 bases). The CDR3 runs 15 residues. Trimming took off 4 bases at V and 3 bases at J, with 15 bases between the two ends. Germline CDR1 and CDR2: SGHDT and YYEEEE. CDR3 sequence: CASSPRRGRTDTQYF. The CDR3 coding sequence is TGTGCCAGCAGCCCAAGGAGGGGGCGGACAGATACGCAGTATTTT.

V gene TRBV2 combines with J gene TRBJ2-1; perhaps TRBD1 as D (6 bases). The CDR3 totals 15 residues. CDR1 is SNHLY and CDR2 is FYNNEI in the germline V gene. The V end lost 6 bases, the J end lost 0 bases, and 12 bases lay between the germline ends. This CDR3 is CASRPDSSSYNEQFF. As DNA, the CDR3 is TGTGCCAGCAGGCCGGACAGCAGCTCCTACAATGAGCAGTTCTTC.